This T cell receptor (beta chain) was obtained from a study of blood T cells in healthy people across ages. Study-level points and caveats: Roughly linear age-related decline in beta diversity appeared, significant by age around 42.

As for this clonotype: Its specificity is unknown.

Every participating donor contributed roughly 9.6 milliliters of peripheral blood through a draw. Trimming cost V 1 base and J 11 bases; bases outside gene matches: 4. There are 12 residues in the CDR3. CDR1 and CDR2 (germline): DFQATT, SNEGSKA (reference sequence). A sample-barcoded 5' primer and a J-beta primer mix were used in a second PCR of roughly 6 to 11 cycles. Each CDR3 protein gets one entry after TCRdb re-called the 5' RACE reads with MiXCR. This table has 1.5 million to 2 million distinct CDR3 sequences, roughly 27% appearing once. The chain couples TRBV20-1 to TRBJ2-1; 8 bases match TRBD2. Material for sequencing was blood. The receptor was derived from a woman aged 25 to 39 in good health. In DNA, the CDR3 is TGCAGTGCTAGAGGTCGGGGGGGCCAGCAGTTCTTC. It specifies CSARGRGGQQFF.